The 21 T cell receptor beta chains reported below all come from one sample, sequenced in a study of blood T cell repertoires in COVID-19. Profiled with immunoSEQ multiplex PCR; TCRdb holds only in-frame clones, not every one. Of some 150,000 clones in the sample, about 91% were seen once. Sequencing used peripheral blood. Receptors were obtained from a woman aged 55-69 years who had recovered from COVID-19.

The rearrangement joins TRBV7-8 to TRBJ2-3, with 7 bases aligning to TRBD1. Germline V lookup: CDR1 SGHVS, CDR2 FQNEAQ. The CDR3 runs to 15 residues. J gave up 2 bases and V 5 bases, and 7 bases lay outside the gene matches. The CDR3: CASSPAQGNTDTQYF. In DNA, the CDR3 is TGTGCCAGCAGCCCGGCACAGGGGAACACAGATACGCAGTATTTT.

This chain uses TRBV9 with TRBJ2-7; possibly TRBD2 for D (5 bases). Trimming cost V 0 bases and J 0 bases, with 7 bases left between them. CDR1 is SGDLS, CDR2 YYNGEE, per germline. The CDR3 length is 14 residues. The CDR3 here is CASSVAGFSYEQYF. As DNA, the CDR3 is TGTGCCAGCAGCGTAGCGGGGTTCTCCTACGAGCAGTACTTC.

The chain has TRBV5-4 and TRBJ1-3, with D perhaps matching TRBD1 (5 bases). Trimming pared 4 bases from V and 1 base from J, leaving 15 bases between. CDR3 length: 16 amino acids. Germline CDR1 reads SGHNT; CDR2 reads YYREEE (reference sequence). As DNA, the CDR3 is TGTGCCAGCAGCCGGGACGGGGGGAGTTCTGGAAACACCATATATTTT. Its translation: CASSRDGGSSGNTIYF.

The rearrangement links TRBV2 to TRBJ2-1; D unresolved. Germline V gives CDR1 SNHLY, CDR2 FYNNEI. Trimming left V 6 bases short and J 0 bases short, with 12 bases between. CDR3 size: 15 residues. The CDR3 sequence: CASSVGRSSYNEQFF. The CDR3 DNA is TGTGCCAGCAGCGTAGGTAGGAGCTCCTACAATGAGCAGTTCTTC.

This rearrangement joins TRBV2 to TRBJ1-1; 9 bases are a match to TRBD1. In germline, CDR1 is SNHLY, CDR2 FYNNEI. J lost 6 bases, V lost 4 bases, and 15 bases had no gene match. This CDR3 is 17 amino acids long. The CDR3 nucleotides read TGTGCCAGCAGTGGAGGGACAGGGAGAGAGGGGAGGGCTGAAGCTTTCTTT. Its protein is CASSGGTGREGRAEAFF.

This clone has just a few counts. The chain employs TRBV5-1 and TRBJ1-2, with 7 bases lining up with TRBD1. Trimming removed 8 bases from V and 0 bases from J; junction bases left unmatched: 10. The CDR3 extends over 15 amino acids. Germline-derived CDR1 and CDR2 are SGHRS and YFSETQ. CDR3 DNA sequence: TGCGCCAGTTCCCTAGGACAGGCGTCTAACTATGGCTACACCTTC. Amino acid sequence: CASSLGQASNYGYTF. The full variable domain, with the rest looked up from reference TRBV5-1 and TRBJ1-2, is KAGVTQTPRYLIKTRGQQVTLSCSPISGHRSVSWYQQTPGQGLQFLFEYFSETQRNKGNFPGRFSGRQFSNSRSEMNVSTLELGDSALYLCASSLGQASNYGYTFGSGTRLTVV.

This rearrangement joins TRBV24-1 to TRBJ2-2; possibly TRBD1 for D (5 bases). The V and J ends lost 1 base and 5 bases respectively, with 10 bases between them. CDR1 and CDR2 (germline): KGHDR, SFDVKD. The CDR3 runs to 15 residues. Here the CDR3 DNA reads TGTGCCACCAGTGATTTTCGAACAGGAACCGGGGAGCTGTTTTTT. Encoded protein: CATSDFRTGTGELFF.

On this clone itself: Different DNA sequences within this sample yield the same CDR3. This sequence joins TRBV7-9 and TRBJ1-2; 7 bases agree with TRBD1. The germline gives CDR1 SEHNR, CDR2 FQNEAQ (reference sequence). Trimming at V came to 5 bases and at J to 8 bases, leaving 5 bases not matched to a gene. The CDR3 spans 12 residues. Here the CDR3 reads CASSRRQGGYTF. CDR3 bases: TGTGCCAGCAGCAGGAGACAGGGAGGCTACACCTTC.

This chain connects TRBV3-1 (or the pseudogene TRBV3-2) to TRBJ2-1, with a tentative D call TRBD2 (7 bases). The CDR3 is made up of 15 amino acids. The V and J ends lost 4 bases and 12 bases respectively, with 22 bases between them. In germline, CDR1 is LGHDT, CDR2 YNNKEL (reference sequence). The DNA of the CDR3 is TGTGCCAGCAGCCCGGACTGGCGGGGGCCCACTGGGCAGTTCTTC. It codes for CASSPDWRGPTGQFF.

The gene calls are TRBV18 and TRBJ1-6; the D is unclear. There are 12 residues in the CDR3. Trimming removed 3 bases at V and 7 bases at J, with 4 bases between. Germline CDR1 is KGHSH and CDR2 is LQKENI. DNA for the CDR3: TGTGCCAGCTCACCTTTAAATTCACCCCTCCACTTT. Protein product: CASSPLNSPLHF.

This clone was found once. The chain couples TRBV18 to TRBJ1-5, with D maybe TRBD1 (5 bases). The CDR3 loop spans 15 amino acids. CDR1 is KGHSH and CDR2 is LQKENI in the germline V gene. V lost 2 bases, J lost 3 bases, and 11 bases lay in between. Written as DNA, the CDR3 is TGTGCCAGCTCACCAGGCAGGGCTTACAATCAGCCCCAGCATTTT. This encodes CASSPGRAYNQPQHF.

The chain combines TRBV29-1 with TRBJ1-2; unclear D gene. This CDR3 comprises 15 residues. V dropped 0 bases and J dropped 4 bases, with 15 bases sitting between them. The germline gives CDR1 SQVTM, CDR2 ANQGSEA. The CDR3 reads CSVEEGAARPYGYTF. DNA of the CDR3: TGCAGCGTTGAAGAGGGAGCAGCCCGGCCCTATGGCTACACCTTC.

V gene TRBV4-2 combines with J gene TRBJ2-3; 8 nucleotides line up with TRBD2. The CDR3 covers 15 residues. Germline V gives CDR1 LGHNA, CDR2 YNFKEQ. With V trimmed by 1 base and J by 6 bases, 6 bases remained unmatched. CDR3 in DNA: TGTGCCAGCAGCCAAGGCCAGCGGGGGCTCGATACGCAGTATTTT. This encodes CASSQGQRGLDTQYF.

The chain combines TRBV5-1 with TRBJ2-5; D remains ambiguous. V was shortened by 0 bases and J by 7 bases, with 16 bases between the two germline ends. Germline values: CDR1 SGHRS, CDR2 YFSETQ. The CDR3 length is 15 residues. In DNA, the CDR3 is TGCGCCAGCAGCTTGGGCGCACAGTGGCCAGGGACCCAGTACTTC. As protein: CASSLGAQWPGTQYF.

On this clone: One end of the junction varies from germline; a read error may be responsible. This chain links TRBV5-4 with TRBJ2-7, with D tentatively TRBD1 (7 bases). Germline V gene data show CDR1 as SGHNT and CDR2 as YYREEE (reference sequence). The CDR3 is 14 residues long. CDR3 residues: CASSAGQLAYELYF. For the CDR3, the DNA is TGTGCCAGCAGCGCGGGACAGTTAGCCTACGAGCTGTACTTC. Full variable domain (remainder filled in from reference TRBV5-4 and TRBJ2-7): ETGVTQSPTHLIKTRGQQVTLRCSSQSGHNTVSWYQQALGQGPQFIFQYYREEENGRGNFPPRFSGLQFPNYSSELNVNALELDDSALYLCASSAGQLAYELYFGPGTRLTVT.

The chain couples TRBV28 to TRBJ1-3; the D gene is possibly TRBD1 (6 bases). Germline CDR1 reads MDHEN; CDR2 reads SYDVKM. This CDR3 spans 14 amino acids. Trimming cost V 2 bases and J 9 bases, with 14 bases left between them. The CDR3 reads CASSLSQGRGTIYF. In DNA, the CDR3 is TGTGCCAGCAGTTTAAGTCAGGGGAGGGGCACCATATATTTT.

The V and J genes are TRBV9 and TRBJ2-5, with 7 bases lining up with TRBD2. This CDR3 region has 16 residues. Trimming cost V 0 bases and J 6 bases; bases outside gene matches: 11. Germline CDR1 and CDR2: SGDLS and YYNGEE. CDR3 region: CASSVALNSGAQTQYF. CDR3 coding DNA: TGTGCCAGCAGCGTAGCTCTGAACAGCGGGGCACAGACCCAGTACTTC.

The chain links TRBV11-2 to TRBJ1-1; D not resolved. Trimming cost V 2 bases and J 4 bases, with 17 bases left between them. The CDR3 has 16 amino acids. In germline, CDR1 is SGHAT, CDR2 FQNNGV. The CDR3 nucleotides are TGTGCCAGCAGCTTAAAGAGTACGGGATCGGGCACTGAAGCTTTCTTT. Its translation is CASSLKSTGSGTEAFF. The whole variable domain, filled in from reference TRBV11-2 and TRBJ1-1, reads EAGVAQSPRYKIIEKRQSVAFWCNPISGHATLYWYQQILGQGPKLLIQFQNNGVVDDSQLPKDRFSAERLKGVDSTLKIQPAKLEDSAVYLCASSLKSTGSGTEAFFGQGTRLTVV.

This clone was found a few times. Other DNA sequences in this specimen translate into the identical CDR3. The V call is TRBV14, the J call TRBJ2-5; the match to TRBD1 covers 7 bases. The CDR3 has 15 amino acids. CDR1 SGHDN and CDR2 FVKESK come from the germline V gene. V lost 4 bases to trimming and J lost 1 base; unmatched junction nucleotides: 6. The CDR3 nucleotides are TGTGCCAGCAGCCCACTGGGACAGTCCCAAGAGACCCAGTACTTC. Residues: CASSPLGQSQETQYF.

The rearrangement links TRBV27 to TRBJ1-6; D is ambiguous. There are 16 residues in the CDR3. Germline CDR1 MNHEY, CDR2 SMNVEV (reference sequence). V gave up 0 bases and J gave up 2 bases, with 8 bases separating them. The CDR3 is CASSLSPGAYNSPLHF. As DNA, the CDR3 is TGTGCCAGCAGTTTATCCCCGGGAGCCTATAATTCACCCCTCCACTTT.

The chain has TRBV6-6 and TRBJ2-3, with D maybe TRBD1 (6 bases). The CDR3 sequence is 15 residues long. Germline assignment: CDR1 MNHNY and CDR2 SVGAGI (reference sequence). The germline V and J ends were trimmed by 6 bases and 2 bases, with 15 bases remaining between them. The chain's CDR3 is CASRGYRESTDTQYF. The CDR3 DNA sequence: TGTGCCAGCAGAGGATACAGGGAATCCACAGATACGCAGTATTTT.